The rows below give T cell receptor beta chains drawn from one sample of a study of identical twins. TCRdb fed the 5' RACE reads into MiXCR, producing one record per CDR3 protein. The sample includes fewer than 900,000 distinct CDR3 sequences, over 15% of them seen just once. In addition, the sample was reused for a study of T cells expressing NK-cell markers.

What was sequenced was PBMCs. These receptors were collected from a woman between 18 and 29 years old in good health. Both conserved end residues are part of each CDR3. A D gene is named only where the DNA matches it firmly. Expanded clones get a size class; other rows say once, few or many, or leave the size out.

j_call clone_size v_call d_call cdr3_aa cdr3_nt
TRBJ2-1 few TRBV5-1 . CASSLGTYHEQFF TGCGCCAGCAGCTTGGGGACTTACCATGAGCAGTTCTTC
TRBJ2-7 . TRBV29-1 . CSVGPVSEQYF TGCAGCGTGGGCCCCGTCAGCGAGCAGTACTTC
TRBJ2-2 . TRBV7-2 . CASSFGVNTGELFF TGTGCCAGCAGTTTCGGTGTGAACACCGGGGAGCTGTTTTTT
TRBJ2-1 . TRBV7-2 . CASSPDRGADNEQFF TGTGCCAGCAGCCCCGATAGGGGCGCGGACAATGAGCAGTTCTTC
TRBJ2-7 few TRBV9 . CASSLREPGEQYF TGTGCCAGCAGCCTCCGAGAACCGGGGGAGCAGTACTTC
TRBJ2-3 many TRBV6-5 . CASSLGRGDTQYF TGTGCCAGCAGTTTAGGACGGGGAGATACGCAGTATTTT
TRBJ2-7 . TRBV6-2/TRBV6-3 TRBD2 CANSYRAGAPYEQYF TGTGCCAACAGTTACCGTGCGGGAGCCCCCTACGAGCAGTACTTC
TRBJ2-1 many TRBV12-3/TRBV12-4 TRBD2 CASTSGRKGNEQFF TGTGCCAGCACTAGCGGGAGAAAGGGCAATGAGCAGTTCTTC
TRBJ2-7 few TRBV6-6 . CASSNNFSYEQYF TGTGCCAGCAGTAACAACTTCTCCTACGAGCAGTACTTC
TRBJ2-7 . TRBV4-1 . CASSQDITFTYEQYF TGCGCCAGCAGCCAAGATATAACATTTACCTACGAGCAGTACTTC
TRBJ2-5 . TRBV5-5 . CASMKMGQETQYF TGTGCCAGCATGAAGATGGGCCAAGAGACCCAGTACTTC
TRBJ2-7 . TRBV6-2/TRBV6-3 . CASSYGQSSFSYEQYF TGTGCCAGCAGTTACGGGCAGTCCAGTTTTTCCTACGAGCAGTACTTC
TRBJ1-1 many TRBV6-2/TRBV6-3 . CASSYTTGADTEAFF TGTGCCAGCAGTTATACGACGGGGGCGGACACTGAAGCTTTCTTT
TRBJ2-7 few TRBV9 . CASSVGPTGILYEQYF TGTGCCAGCAGCGTAGGCCCCACAGGGATCTTATACGAGCAGTACTTC
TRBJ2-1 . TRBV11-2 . CASSYAYEQFF TGTGCCAGCAGCTACGCTTATGAGCAGTTCTTC
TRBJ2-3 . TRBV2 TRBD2 CASSPALTSGGSTDTQYF TGTGCCAGCAGCCCCGCCTTGACTAGCGGGGGGTCCACAGATACGCAGTATTTT
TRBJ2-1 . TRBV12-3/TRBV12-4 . CASSLLDPQRNEQFF TGTGCCAGCAGTTTACTGGACCCTCAGCGTAATGAGCAGTTCTTC
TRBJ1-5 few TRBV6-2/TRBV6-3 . CASSFGTEEEAQHF TGTGCCAGCAGTTTCGGCACCGAAGAAGAGGCCCAGCATTTT
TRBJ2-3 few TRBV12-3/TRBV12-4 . CASTNSGPFRDTQYF TGTGCCAGCACCAATAGCGGACCATTTAGGGATACGCAGTATTTT
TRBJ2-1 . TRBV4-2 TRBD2 CARGPAGRSGRAITHNEQFF TGTGCCAGGGGCCCCGCGGGTCGTAGCGGGAGGGCCATCACGCACAATGAGCAGTTCTTC
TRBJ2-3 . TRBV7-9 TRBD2 CASRPSGGTDTQYF TGTGCCAGCAGGCCTAGCGGGGGGACAGATACGCAGTATTTT
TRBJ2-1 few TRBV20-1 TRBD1 CCARAKGQPDRYNEQFF TGCTGTGCTAGGGCCAAGGGACAGCCAGACCGATACAATGAGCAGTTCTTC
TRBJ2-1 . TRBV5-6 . CASSLRGASGEQFF TGTGCCAGCAGCTTGAGGGGGGCCTCCGGTGAGCAGTTCTTC
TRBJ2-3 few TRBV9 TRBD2 CASSSGTSGSSPDTQYF TGTGCCAGCAGCTCCGGGACTAGCGGGAGTAGCCCAGATACGCAGTATTTT
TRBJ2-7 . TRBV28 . CASVLTEGPYEQYF TGTGCCAGCGTCCTAACAGAGGGCCCCTACGAGCAGTACTTC
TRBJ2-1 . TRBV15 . CATSRGRAGSGSLLSYNEQFF TGTGCCACCAGCAGAGGGAGGGCTGGGAGCGGAAGCCTCCTCTCCTACAATGAGCAGTTCTTC
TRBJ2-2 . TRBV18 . CASSPFAGETGELFF TGTGCCAGCTCACCTTTTGCCGGGGAGACCGGGGAGCTGTTTTTT
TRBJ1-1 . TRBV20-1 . CSPRGLGFF TGCAGTCCCAGGGGTCTCGGTTTCTTT
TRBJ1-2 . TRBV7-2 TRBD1 CASSFTGDGGYGYTF TGTGCCAGCAGCTTTACAGGGGACGGCGGCTATGGCTACACCTTC
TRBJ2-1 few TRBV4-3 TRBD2 CASSQDLLSSGSNEQFF TGCGCCAGCAGCCAAGATCTTCTAAGTAGCGGGAGCAATGAGCAGTTCTTC
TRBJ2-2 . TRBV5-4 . CASSSATGTSSVGLFF TGTGCCAGCAGCTCAGCCACCGGAACCTCCTCCGTAGGGCTGTTTTTT
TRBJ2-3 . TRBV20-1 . CSAETGSHSTSTDTQYF TGCAGTGCGGAGACAGGTTCCCACTCCACTAGCACAGATACGCAGTATTTT
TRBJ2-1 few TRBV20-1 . CSATWDSYNEQFF TGCAGTGCTACCTGGGACTCTTACAATGAGCAGTTCTTC
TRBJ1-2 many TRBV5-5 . CASSLLTKDGYTF TGTGCCAGCAGCTTGTTGACAAAGGATGGCTACACCTTC
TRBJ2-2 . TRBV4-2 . CASSQTPGTSNTGELFF TGTGCCAGCAGCCAGACTCCCGGGACATCGAACACCGGGGAGCTGTTTTTT
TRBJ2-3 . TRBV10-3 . CAITGGVEDTQYF TGTGCCATCACCGGGGGCGTCGAAGATACGCAGTATTTT
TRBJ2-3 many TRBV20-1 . CSARDKRDITDTQYF TGCAGTGCTAGAGATAAACGGGACATCACAGATACGCAGTATTTT
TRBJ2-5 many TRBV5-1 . CASSLGGVQETQYF TGTGCCAGCAGTTTGGGTGGGGTACAAGAGACCCAGTACTTC
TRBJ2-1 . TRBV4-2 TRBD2 CASSRNLLAGPINEQFF TGTGCCAGCAGCCGTAACTTACTAGCGGGTCCGATCAATGAGCAGTTCTTC
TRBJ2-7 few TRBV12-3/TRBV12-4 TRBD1 CASSSGQGLSEQYF TGTGCCAGCAGCTCGGGACAGGGACTCTCCGAGCAGTACTTC
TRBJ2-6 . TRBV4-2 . CASSGYSGANVLTF TGTGCCAGCAGTGGGTACTCTGGGGCCAACGTCCTGACTTTC
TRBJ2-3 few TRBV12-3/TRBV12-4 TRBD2 CASSLRLTSGAFLSTDTQYF TGTGCCAGCAGTCTACGGCTGACTAGCGGGGCTTTCCTCAGCACAGATACGCAGTATTTT
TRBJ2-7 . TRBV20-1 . CSASAPGASVTYEQYF TGCAGTGCTAGCGCCCCGGGGGCTAGCGTAACCTACGAGCAGTACTTC
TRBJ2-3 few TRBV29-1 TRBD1 CSVTRTGTLTDTQYF TGCAGCGTTACCCGGACAGGAACCCTCACAGATACGCAGTATTTT
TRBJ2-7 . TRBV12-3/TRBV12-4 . CASSQQWYEQYF TGTGCCAGCAGCCAGCAGTGGTACGAGCAGTACTTC
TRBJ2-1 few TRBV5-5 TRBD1 CASNAGTGVFHEQFF TGTGCCAGCAACGCCGGGACAGGGGTTTTCCATGAGCAGTTCTTC
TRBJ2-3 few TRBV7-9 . CASSPPGSSTDTQYF TGTGCCAGCAGCCCACCAGGGAGTAGCACAGATACGCAGTATTTT
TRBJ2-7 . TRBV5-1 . CASSLYPYEQYF TGCGCCAGCAGCTTATACCCGTACGAGCAGTACTTC
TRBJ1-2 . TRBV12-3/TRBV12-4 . CASSPGGANYTF TGTGCCAGCAGCCCCGGGGGGGCCAACTACACCTTC
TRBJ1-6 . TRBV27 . CASSEKWFAYNSPLHF TGTGCCAGCAGCGAGAAATGGTTTGCCTATAATTCACCCCTCCACTTT
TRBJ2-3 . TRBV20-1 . CSARVPGGTDTQYF TGCAGTGCTAGAGTACCAGGAGGAACAGATACGCAGTATTTT
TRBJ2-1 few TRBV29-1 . CSVAGTNAYNEQFF TGCAGCGTTGCCGGGACAAATGCCTACAATGAGCAGTTCTTC
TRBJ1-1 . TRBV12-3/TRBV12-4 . CASSLQFGPMNTEAFF TGTGCCAGCAGTTTACAATTTGGCCCCATGAACACTGAAGCTTTCTTT
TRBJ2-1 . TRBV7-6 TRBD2 CASSLGTNYNEQFF TGTGCCAGCAGCTTGGGGACTAACTACAATGAGCAGTTCTTC
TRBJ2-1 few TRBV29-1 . CTPRNNEQFF TGCACCCCCCGAAACAATGAGCAGTTCTTC
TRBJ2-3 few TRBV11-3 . CASSLQGRKDTQYF TGTGCCAGCAGCTTACAGGGAAGGAAAGATACGCAGTATTTT
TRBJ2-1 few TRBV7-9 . CASSSGVHEQFF TGTGCCAGCAGTTCAGGGGTCCATGAGCAGTTCTTC
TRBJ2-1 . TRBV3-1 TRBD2 CASSLLAGGALRYNEQFF TGTGCCAGCAGCCTCCTAGCGGGAGGGGCCCTCCGTTACAATGAGCAGTTCTTC